These 18 T cell receptor beta chains originate from one sample sequenced in a study of T-cell reconstitution after alpha-beta-depleted transplantation in children. Unique molecular identifiers were incorporated during preparation of the TCRbeta library. TCRdb independently ran MiXCR on the PCR reads; one entry per CDR3 protein. Of just under 550,000 distinct CDR3 sequences in the sample, 18% were seen once. The sequences come from PBMCs from the stem cell graft donor, collected from the stem cell graft. The receptors were sampled from a human donor who donated a stem cell graft to a child with acute lymphoblastic leukemia.

There are many counts of this clonotype. This rearrangement joins TRBV5-1 to TRBJ2-7, with a weak D call TRBD1 (6 bases). Germline V gene lookup returns CDR1 SGHRS and CDR2 YFSETQ. The CDR3 runs to 16 residues. Trimming stripped 4 bases from V and 0 bases from J, with 17 bases between. CDR3 sequence (DNA): TGCGCCAGCAGCGACATACAGGGCTCCTTCTCCTACGAGCAGTACTTC. It specifies CASSDIQGSFSYEQYF.

The V gene is TRBV5-6, the J gene TRBJ1-4; a weak D match, TRBD1 (5 bases). Germline V gene lookup returns CDR1 SGHDT and CDR2 YYEEEE. V was trimmed by 4 bases and J by 4 bases, leaving 11 bases between them. This CDR3 is 14 amino acids long. The CDR3 region has the DNA TGTGCCAGCAGCCCAGGACATAATAATGAAAAACTGTTTTTT. Translation gives CASSPGHNNEKLFF.

This clonotype was recorded a few times. This chain joins TRBV5-1 and TRBJ2-5; D may match TRBD1 or TRBD2 (5 bases each). The CDR3 is 14 amino acids. Germline CDR1 SGHRS, CDR2 YFSETQ. Trimming stripped 2 bases from V and 4 bases from J, with 12 bases between. The CDR3 protein is CASSFPGTGETQYF. The DNA of the CDR3 is TGCGCCAGCAGCTTCCCCGGGACGGGAGAGACCCAGTACTTC. Using reference TRBV5-1 and TRBJ2-5 for the parts outside the CDR3, the full variable domain is KAGVTQTPRYLIKTRGQQVTLSCSPISGHRSVSWYQQTPGQGLQFLFEYFSETQRNKGNFPGRFSGRQFSNSRSEMNVSTLELGDSALYLCASSFPGTGETQYFGPGTRLLVL.

This clonotype was observed a handful of times. The V call is TRBV5-6, the J call TRBJ1-5; D perhaps matches TRBD1 (6 bases). This CDR3 has 16 residues. The V gene lost 7 bases and the J gene lost 2 bases, with 19 bases spanning the gap. The germline V gene encodes CDR1 SGHDT and CDR2 YYEEEE. CDR3 in amino acids: CASSINRGLGNQPQHF. The CDR3 DNA reads TGTGCCAGCTCAATTAATCGGGGGCTCGGCAATCAGCCCCAGCATTTT.

V and J are TRBV7-2 and TRBJ2-7; 12 positions match TRBD2. The V gene's germline CDR1 is SGHTA and CDR2 FQGNSA. The CDR3 consists of 18 residues. V dropped 0 bases and J dropped 0; count of bases not matched to a gene: 6. As DNA, the CDR3 is TGTGCCAGCAGCTTAGCGGTTAAGACTAGCGGGAGCTCCTACGAGCAGTACTTC. Its protein product is CASSLAVKTSGSSYEQYF.

The table lists this clonotype with a few counts. The J gene is TRBJ1-2, the V gene TRBV5-5; D possibly corresponds to TRBD1 (6 bases). Germline-derived CDR1 and CDR2 are SGHKS and YYEKEE (reference sequence). The CDR3 spans 14 residues. The V and J ends lost 1 base and 3 bases respectively, with 10 bases between them. The CDR3 spells CASSLWAGDYGYTF. The DNA for the CDR3 is TGTGCCAGCAGCTTGTGGGCAGGGGACTATGGCTACACCTTC. Looking up the rest from reference TRBV5-5 and TRBJ1-2 gives the full variable domain: DAGVTQSPTHLIKTRGQQVTLRCSPISGHKSVSWYQQVLGQGPQFIFQYYEKEERGRGNFPDRFSARQFPNYSSELNVNALLLGDSALYLCASSLWAGDYGYTFGSGTRLTVV.

The chain recombines TRBV15 with TRBJ2-5; 7 bases are shared with TRBD1. V trimming: 3 bases; J trimming: 1 base; junction bases outside the gene matches: 8. There are 16 residues in the CDR3. Germline V lookup: CDR1 LNHNV, CDR2 YYDKDF (reference sequence). CDR3 nucleotides: TGTGCCACCAGCAGGTCGGGACAGCGTTCCCAAGAGACCCAGTACTTC. This encodes CATSRSGQRSQETQYF.

This clonotype was counted between two and nine times. CDR3 bases: TGCGCCAGCAGCTTGGCCGGCAGGGGGCTGTACGAGCAGTACTTC. Protein product: CASSLAGRGLYEQYF. The chain is built from TRBV5-1 and TRBJ2-7; 8 bases agree with TRBD1. Germline CDR1 reads SGHRS; CDR2 reads YFSETQ. V lost 0 bases, J lost 4 bases, and 6 bases stayed unmatched. There are 15 residues in the CDR3. Full variable domain (remainder filled in from reference TRBV5-1 and TRBJ2-7): KAGVTQTPRYLIKTRGQQVTLSCSPISGHRSVSWYQQTPGQGLQFLFEYFSETQRNKGNFPGRFSGRQFSNSRSEMNVSTLELGDSALYLCASSLAGRGLYEQYFGPGTRLTVT.

This clonotype occurred a few times. The rearrangement uses TRBV7-3 and TRBJ2-4; tentatively, D is TRBD1 or TRBD2 (5 bases each). V lost 5 bases and J 0 bases, leaving 14 bases between the germline ends. The CDR3 loop spans 16 amino acids. CDR1 is SGHTA, CDR2 FQGTGA, per germline. The CDR3 DNA reads as TGTGCCAGCAGCCTCGAGGGACCGAGAGCCAAAAACATTCAGTACTTC. Residues: CASSLEGPRAKNIQYF.

The table lists this clonotype with a few counts. V usage is TRBV24-1 and J usage is TRBJ1-5; 8 bases agree with TRBD1. J gave up 3 bases and V 3 bases, and 12 bases lay outside the gene matches. In germline, CDR1 is KGHDR, CDR2 SFDVKD. This CDR3 region has 18 residues. CDR3 nucleotides: TGTGCCACCAGTGATACCCGACAGGGGAATTTGCACAATCAGCCCCAGCATTTT. It translates to CATSDTRQGNLHNQPQHF.

CDR3 coding DNA: TGTGCCAGCAGCTTACCGGGACAGACGAAAGAGACCCAGTACTTC. Its translation: CASSLPGQTKETQYF. J is TRBJ2-5 and V is TRBV7-9; 7 positions agree with TRBD1. The J segment lost 3 bases and the V segment lost 2 bases, leaving 6 bases of the junction unmatched. The CDR3 is 15 amino acids. Per germline, CDR1 SEHNR and CDR2 FQNEAQ (reference sequence). Together with reference TRBV7-9 and TRBJ2-5, the CDR3 gives the full variable domain: DTGVSQNPRHKITKRGQNVTFRCDPISEHNRLYWYRQTLGQGPEFLTYFQNEAQLEKSRLLSDRFSAERPKGSFSTLEIQRTEQGDSAMYLCASSLPGQTKETQYFGPGTRLLVL.

This sequence joins TRBV4-1 and TRBJ1-5; 7 positions agree with TRBD1. The germline V gene has CDR1 MGHRA and CDR2 YSYEKL. Trimming at V came to 0 bases and at J to 2 bases, leaving 7 bases not matched to a gene. CDR3 size: 17 residues. CDR3 in DNA: TGCGCCAGCAGCCAAGACGACAGGGTGTATGGCAATCAGCCCCAGCATTTT. Protein: CASSQDDRVYGNQPQHF.

This chain links TRBV5-1 with TRBJ2-5; weak D call: TRBD1 (7 bases). Between the trimmed V and J ends, which lost 0 bases and 0 bases, there was a span of 21 bases. Germline lookup yields CDR1 SGHRS and CDR2 YFSETQ. The length of the CDR3 is 19 residues. DNA for the CDR3: TGCGCCAGCAGCTTGGGTGCAGGGGGGTCCCGAGGGTACCAAGAGACCCAGTACTTC. This codes for CASSLGAGGSRGYQETQYF.

A few counts support this clonotype. The V and J genes are TRBV2 and TRBJ1-3; no clear D. Germline CDR1 and CDR2: SNHLY and FYNNEI. V lost 4 bases, J lost 0 bases, and 4 bases lay in between. There are 13 residues in the CDR3. The CDR3: CASSGLSGNTIYF. DNA of the CDR3: TGTGCCAGCAGTGGCCTCTCTGGAAACACCATATATTTT.

In this sample, this clonotype turned up a few times. This sequence joins TRBV20-1 and TRBJ2-3; TRBD2 agrees at 10 bases. V dropped 1 base and J dropped 3; count of bases not matched to a gene: 7. The CDR3 runs to 16 residues. CDR1 and CDR2 from the germline V gene are DFQATT and SNEGSKA (reference sequence). CDR3 bases: TGCAGTGCTAGAGCGGGCGCTAGCGGGAGAACAGATACGCAGTATTTT. It yields the protein CSARAGASGRTDTQYF.

This clonotype has a count of ten or more. The chain couples TRBV7-2 to TRBJ2-1; 11 bases match TRBD2. This CDR3 is 17 amino acids long. Germline CDR1 is SGHTA and CDR2 is FQGNSA. The V segment lost 4 bases and the J segment 4 bases; nucleotides outside the gene matches: 9. The CDR3 nucleotides read TGTGCCAGCAGCTCCAGAGGGACTAGCGGCTATTACAATGAGCAGTTCTTC. As protein: CASSSRGTSGYYNEQFF.

There are a few counts of this clonotype. The chain is built from TRBV10-1 and TRBJ2-5; D possibly corresponds to TRBD1 (5 bases). CDR3 length: 16 amino acids. Trimming shortened V by 0 bases and J by 3 bases, and 14 bases separated the two germline ends. Per the germline V gene, CDR1 is WNHNN and CDR2 is SYGVQD (reference sequence). The CDR3 sequence: CASSESGRGLEETQYF. The CDR3 coding sequence is TGCGCCAGCAGTGAGTCTGGAAGGGGATTGGAAGAGACCCAGTACTTC.

This clonotype showed up just a few times. The genes are TRBV27 and TRBJ2-5; 7 positions match TRBD2. This CDR3 contains 14 residues. V gave up 8 bases and J gave up 0 bases; unmatched junction bases: 6. CDR1 and CDR2 from the germline V gene are MNHEY and SMNVEV (reference sequence). The CDR3 is CASSLAADQETQYF. DNA of the CDR3: TGTGCCAGCTCGCTAGCGGCCGACCAAGAGACCCAGTACTTC.